One T cell receptor beta chain is described in this entry. This sample is drawn from a study of blood T cell repertoires in COVID-19. Sequencing used immunoSEQ multiplex PCR; TCRdb keeps in-frame clones, though not all of them. The sample shows about 74,000 clones, 70% to 80% of them seen only once. Germline trimming cut 0 bases from V and 10 bases from J; bases unmatched to any gene: 5. The CDR3 is 15 amino acids. Germline V gene data show CDR1 as MNHEY and CDR2 as SVGAGI. The chain carries TRBV6-5 and TRBJ1-6; TRBD1 matches at 8 bases. The source of this sequence is a human donor in a cohort sampled during active COVID-19. Sequenced input: peripheral blood. The CDR3 sequence is CASSYSVPGGSPLHF. In DNA form, the CDR3 reads TGTGCCAGCAGTTACTCGGTGCCAGGGGGCTCACCCCTCCACTTT.